This T cell receptor beta chain was profiled in a study of vaccination and CD4 T cells after COVID-19. Study-level information: Stimulation of cells relied on overlapping spike peptides derived from SARS-CoV-2, HCoV-NL63, HCoV-OC43 and HCoV-229E.

Sequenced with the Oncomine TCR Beta short-read assay was DNA taken from cultured CD4+ T cells. DNA came from CD4+ T cells after culture. TCRdb processed the PCR reads anew with MiXCR; each CDR3 protein has one entry. The data contain around 8,000 distinct CDR3 sequences, 32% of them singletons. As concerns this clonotype: The antigen is undetermined.

V lost 2 bases and J 1 base, leaving 24 bases between the germline ends. Germline V lookup: CDR1 DFQATT, CDR2 SNEGSKA (reference sequence). This CDR3 spans 19 amino acids. Treatment here: approximately 10-day PBMC culture with coronavirus spike peptide pools or control peptides (ViraFEST assay). Harvesting of the unexposed donor's CD4+ T cells predated the COVID-19 pandemic (2011-2018). These CD4+ T cells came from roughly 11-day cultures by negative selection. The TCR comes from a human donor in good health. The sequencing sample was made of CD4+ T cells from blood, cultured in vitro. The genes are TRBV20-1 and TRBJ1-5, with D perhaps matching TRBD1 (6 bases). The CDR3: CSARRNRQADRKSNQPQHF. The DNA of the CDR3 is TGCAGTGCTAGACGTAATAGACAGGCCGATCGAAAGAGCAATCAGCCCCAGCATTTT.